This T cell receptor (beta chain) was documented in a study of blood T cells in healthy people across ages. The study's findings and limits: Observed TCR beta diversity per million T cells went down as age went up. This fall followed a roughly linear course with age.

This CDR3 has 15 amino acids. In germline, CDR1 is MGHDK, CDR2 SYGVNS. The ends lost 2 bases at V and 4 bases at J; junction bases unmatched: 4. About this clonotype itself: The antigen remains unidentified.

Then a second PCR, running about 7 to 11 cycles, was carried out with a sample-barcoded 5' primer and a J-beta primer mix. TCRdb redid the calling of the 5' RACE reads with MiXCR, one entry per CDR3 protein. The sample has 550,000 to 600,000 distinct CDR3 sequences; around 48% are singletons. The sequencing sample was made of blood. This clonotype was sampled from an elderly man in good health. The rearrangement joins TRBV25-1 to TRBJ2-7, with TRBD2 matching over 11 bases. The CDR3, as DNA: TGTGCCAGCAGTGAAATAACTAGCGGGAGATACGAGCAGTACTTC. It translates to CASSEITSGRYEQYF.